Sequencing of this TCR beta chain was carried out in a study of shared clonotypes between healthy human individuals. Using immunoSEQ multiplex PCR, the repertoire was profiled, and TCRdb retains in-frame clones only, with some absent. The sample includes 2 million to 2.5 million clones, 85% to 95% seen only once; the top ten take 0.13%. This CDR3 is built from 17 residues. CDR1 and CDR2 from the germline V gene are MGHDK and SYGVNS. Trimming left V 1 base short and J 4 bases short, with 19 bases between. The TCR originated in a man younger than 30 in good health. This sequence joins TRBV25-1 and TRBJ2-5; D may be TRBD1 or TRBD2 (6 bases each). Sequencing used naive CD4+ T cells sorted from blood. The subset was: CD45RA+ positively selected. The CDR3 protein is CASSESGVTGIRETQYF. In DNA, the CDR3 is TGTGCCAGCAGTGAATCGGGGGTTACAGGGATAAGAGAGACCCAGTACTTC.